These 20 T cell receptor beta chains share one sample of origin, sequenced in a study of CD8 T cells in Susac syndrome. After extraction with the RNeasy kit, 0.5 to 1 ug of the RNA was reverse transcribed using random hexamers. MiXCR was run by TCRdb on the immunoSEQ multiplex PCR reads, yielding one entry per CDR3 protein. This table holds around 200,000 distinct CDR3 sequences, 85% to 95% found once. Sequenced: CD4+ T cells from PBMCs. These receptors were taken from a human donor in good health.

The genes are TRBV7-9 and TRBJ2-1; 11 bases agree with TRBD2. V lost 4 bases and J lost 1; bases outside the gene matches: 9. Germline CDR1 reads SEHNR; CDR2 reads FQNEAQ (reference sequence). This CDR3 spans 18 amino acids. The CDR3 nucleotides read TGTGCCAGCAGCTGGGGACTAGCGGAGAGGTATTCCTACAATGAGCAGTTCTTC. Translation gives CASSWGLAERYSYNEQFF.

The chain combines TRBV20-1 with TRBJ1-4, with D unclear. The V and J ends lost 5 bases and 5 bases respectively, with 12 bases between them. The CDR3 sequence is 13 residues long. CDR1 and CDR2 from the germline V gene are DFQATT and SNEGSKA (reference sequence). CDR3 bases: TGCAGTGCTGACGGAAGGGAGAATGAAAAACTGTTTTTT. Its protein is CSADGRENEKLFF.

The rearrangement joins TRBV25-1 to TRBJ2-1; D unclear. The CDR3 runs to 15 residues. Trimming shortened V by 5 bases and J by 0 bases, and 11 bases separated the two germline ends. Germline values: CDR1 MGHDK, CDR2 SYGVNS. The CDR3 DNA is TGTGCCAGCAGTTTCTCAGAATACTCCTACAATGAGCAGTTCTTC. It specifies CASSFSEYSYNEQFF.

The V and J genes are TRBV20-1 and TRBJ1-1; the D is unclear. Germline loops: CDR1 DFQATT, CDR2 SNEGSKA (reference sequence). The length of the CDR3 is 12 residues. V shed 1 base and J shed 1 base, with 4 bases lying between them. DNA of the CDR3: TGCAGTGCTAGAGTAGAGAACACTGAAGCTTTCTTT. Its translation is CSARVENTEAFF.

The rearrangement links TRBV29-1 to TRBJ2-3; 10 bases align to TRBD1. Losses at the gene ends were 5 bases for V and 6 bases for J; bases not matched to a gene: 5. Per germline, CDR1 SQVTM and CDR2 ANQGSEA. The CDR3 has 13 residues. The CDR3 spells CSVTGTGVDTQYF. CDR3 DNA sequence: TGCAGCGTTACCGGGACAGGGGTCGATACGCAGTATTTT.

The chain links TRBV11-2 to TRBJ2-3; D gene unclear. CDR1 is SGHAT and CDR2 is FQNNGV in the germline V gene. V dropped 1 base and J dropped 5 bases, with 10 bases sitting between them. The CDR3 is 14 amino acids. The CDR3 region is CASSLASTGDTQYF. DNA for the CDR3: TGTGCCAGCAGCTTAGCATCGACCGGAGATACGCAGTATTTT.

The rearrangement uses TRBV18 and TRBJ1-2; D not resolved. The CDR3 runs to 15 residues. Germline CDR1 is KGHSH and CDR2 is LQKENI. Trimming stripped 2 bases from V and 0 bases from J, with 10 bases between. The CDR3 nucleotides read TGTGCCAGCTCACCAGGTCCCGGAACTAACTATGGCTACACCTTC. The encoded protein is CASSPGPGTNYGYTF.

This clonotype was picked up a small number of times. V gene TRBV29-1 combines with J gene TRBJ1-2; the D is unclear. V was pared by 8 bases and J by 0 bases, with 13 bases between. CDR1 and CDR2 (germline): SQVTM, ANQGSEA. The CDR3 contains 13 residues. CDR3 region: CSHARSPNYGYTF. CDR3 nucleotide sequence: TGCAGCCACGCCCGGAGCCCTAACTATGGCTACACCTTC.

In this sample, this clonotype turned up once. J is TRBJ2-1 and V is TRBV5-1; 9 positions agree with TRBD1. CDR1 and CDR2 from the germline V gene are SGHRS and YFSETQ. The CDR3 length is 15 residues. The trim removed 4 bases at V and 9 bases at J, leaving 11 bases unmatched. The CDR3 region is CASSRGQGIATEQFF. The CDR3, as DNA: TGCGCCAGCAGCCGCGGACAGGGGATCGCTACTGAGCAGTTCTTC. Combining the CDR3 with reference TRBV5-1 and TRBJ2-1 gives the whole variable domain KAGVTQTPRYLIKTRGQQVTLSCSPISGHRSVSWYQQTPGQGLQFLFEYFSETQRNKGNFPGRFSGRQFSNSRSEMNVSTLELGDSALYLCASSRGQGIATEQFFGPGTRLTVL.

The chain has TRBV4-3 and TRBJ2-3; D is possibly TRBD1 (5 bases). The CDR3 spans 14 residues. In germline, CDR1 is LGHNA, CDR2 YSLEER. V gave up 8 bases and J gave up 4 bases, with 16 bases separating them. The CDR3 loop is CASSQSPGSDTQYF. The CDR3 DNA sequence: TGCGCCAGCTCCCAGTCCCCAGGGTCAGATACGCAGTATTTT.

This clonotype was seen just once. The chain combines TRBV29-1 with TRBJ1-4; D is undetermined. CDR1 and CDR2 (germline): SQVTM, ANQGSEA. The CDR3 consists of 12 residues. V lost 4 bases and J 8 bases, leaving 11 bases between the germline ends. CDR3 sequence reads: CSVGGSREKLFF. The CDR3 DNA reads TGCAGCGTTGGAGGATCGCGGGAAAAACTGTTTTTT.

This clonotype has only one observation. The chain combines TRBV28 with TRBJ2-2; D possibly uses TRBD1 or TRBD2 (6 bases each). The germline V and J ends were trimmed by 2 bases and 6 bases, with 10 bases remaining between them. Germline V gene lookup returns CDR1 MDHEN and CDR2 SYDVKM. The CDR3 covers 14 residues. The CDR3 here is CASSLQEGAGELFF. CDR3 nucleotide sequence: TGTGCCAGCAGTTTACAGGAGGGGGCCGGGGAGCTGTTTTTT.

This rearrangement joins TRBV12-3 or TRBV12-4 to TRBJ2-1, with D tentatively TRBD2 (6 bases). The CDR3 spans 13 residues. Trimming shortened V by 6 bases and J by 8 bases, and 14 bases separated the two germline ends. In DNA form, the CDR3 reads TGTGCCAGCAGCGGGACTTCCAACGATGAGCAGTTCTTC. Protein sequence: CASSGTSNDEQFF.

The genes are TRBV5-8 and TRBJ2-7, with TRBD2 identical over 10 bases. Germline V lookup: CDR1 SGHTS, CDR2 YDEGEE. The CDR3 loop spans 15 amino acids. J was trimmed by 4 bases and V by 4 bases; bases with no gene match: 8. CDR3 residues: CASSIGLAEMYEQYV. The CDR3 DNA reads as TGTGCCAGCAGCATAGGACTAGCGGAGATGTACGAGCAGTACGTC.

This rearrangement joins TRBV28 to TRBJ2-6; D is unresolved. CDR1 is MDHEN and CDR2 is SYDVKM in the germline V gene. V dropped 5 bases and J dropped 0 bases, with 14 bases sitting between them. The CDR3 sequence is 17 residues long. CDR3 nucleotide sequence: TGTGCCAGCAGTCTAACGACTTCCAGCTCTGGGGCCAACGTCCTGACTTTC. Translating it yields CASSLTTSSSGANVLTF. The full variable domain, completed using reference TRBV28 and TRBJ2-6, is DVKVTQSSRYLVKRTGEKVFLECVQDMDHENMFWYRQDPGLGLRLIYFSYDVKMKEKGDIPEGYSVSREKKERFSLILESASTNQTSMYLCASSLTTSSSGANVLTFGAGSRLTVL.

The chain is built from TRBV30 and TRBJ2-1; D may be TRBD1 (5 bases). CDR3 length: 15 residues. With 5 bases removed from V and 0 bases from J, the gap between germline ends came to 14 bases. Germline CDR1 and CDR2: GTSNPN and SVGIG (reference sequence). CDR3: CAWLTDRSSYNEQFF. DNA for the CDR3: TGTGCCTGGCTGACTGACAGAAGCTCCTACAATGAGCAGTTCTTC.

The chain is built from TRBV24-1 and TRBJ2-3; either TRBD1 or TRBD2 may supply D (6 bases each). Trimming left V 3 bases short and J 0 bases short, with 12 bases between. The length of the CDR3 is 16 residues. Germline V gene lookup returns CDR1 KGHDR and CDR2 SFDVKD. As DNA, the CDR3 is TGTGCCACCAGTGATACCGGGGGCTATAGCACAGATACGCAGTATTTT. Translation gives CATSDTGGYSTDTQYF.

This clonotype was found once. The chain links TRBV29-1 to TRBJ2-5; TRBD2 is a possible D gene (5 bases). The CDR3 runs 13 residues. V was pared by 4 bases and J by 0 bases, with 9 bases between. Germline values: CDR1 SQVTM, CDR2 ANQGSEA. The CDR3 reads CSVAGLYQETQYF. DNA of the CDR3: TGCAGCGTTGCTGGACTGTACCAAGAGACCCAGTACTTC. The full variable domain, its missing parts supplied by reference TRBV29-1 and TRBJ2-5, is SAVISQKPSRDICQRGTSLTIQCQVDSQVTMMFWYRQQPGQSLTLIATANQGSEATYESGFVIDKFPISRPNLTFSTLTVSNMSPEDSSIYLCSVAGLYQETQYFGPGTRLLVL.

This sequence joins TRBV4-3 and TRBJ2-7; 10 bases are shared with TRBD1. The CDR3 runs 15 residues. The ends lost 1 base at V and 6 bases at J; junction bases unmatched: 6. Germline values: CDR1 LGHNA, CDR2 YSLEER. The CDR3 DNA reads as TGCGCCAGCAGCCAAGGCGCCGGACAGGGGGGCGAGCAGTACTTC. This encodes CASSQGAGQGGEQYF.

This chain connects TRBV7-8 to TRBJ2-3; 7 bases agree with TRBD1. The V gene end was trimmed by 8 bases and the J gene end by 0 bases; junction bases not matched to a gene: 11. From germline, CDR1 is SGHVS and CDR2 FQNEAQ. The CDR3 runs 16 residues. CDR3 DNA sequence: TGTGCCAGCCTTCCCTTCGGGACAGCTAGCACAGATACGCAGTATTTT. It specifies CASLPFGTASTDTQYF. Variable domain in full (rest from reference TRBV7-8 and TRBJ2-3): GAGVSQSPRYKVAKRGQDVALRCDPISGHVSLFWYQQALGQGPEFLTYFQNEAQLDKSGLPSDRFFAERPEGSVSTLKIQRTQQEDSAVYLCASLPFGTASTDTQYFGPGTRLTVL.